Below are 26 T cell receptor beta chains sequenced from a single sample in a study of T cell responses to AZD1222 COVID-19 vaccine (dated by TCRdb to about 2021). Libraries were constructed by the immunoSEQ multiplex PCR assay. Drawn from immuneACCESS, this table holds only the in-frame rearrangements with V and J called that TCRdb kept. Clones are partly lost; checked studies trace under half to an unresolved V gene and leave the rest unexplained. The sample records 120,000 or so clones, about 93% of which are singletons. The ten largest clones capture 4% to 4.5% of the sample. This specimen's time point label, per the study, means: about 28 days (+/-7) after the second vaccine dose. Explained via the paper, the treatment or condition label denotes: meningococcal conjugate vaccine given as trial control. This specimen was peripheral blood, taken 28 days after the second dose of the MenACWY control vaccine. These TCRs come from an adult who received the MenACWY meningococcal vaccine as a control.

V gene TRBV19 combines with J gene TRBJ1-2; D not resolved. V was cut by 4 bases and J by 7 bases, with 19 bases left in between. Germline V lookup: CDR1 LNHDA, CDR2 SQIVND (reference sequence). This CDR3 has 15 residues. CDR3 in DNA: TGTGCCAGTAGTACCCCCGGGCCCCCCACCGGTGGCTACACCTTC. This gives the protein CASSTPGPPTGGYTF.

The chain recombines TRBV7-9 with TRBJ1-3; D gene uncertain. V was pared by 4 bases and J by 1 base, with 17 bases between. The length of the CDR3 is 17 residues. Germline V gives CDR1 SEHNR, CDR2 FQNEAQ (reference sequence). The CDR3 nucleotides read TGTGCCAGCAGCTATATCGGGGAGGGCGATTCTGGAAACACCATATATTTT. As protein: CASSYIGEGDSGNTIYF.

The chain is built from TRBV20-1 and TRBJ2-5; D unclear. Between the trimmed V and J ends, which lost 3 bases and 3 bases, there was a span of 5 bases. The CDR3 contains 11 residues. CDR1 and CDR2 (germline): DFQATT, SNEGSKA (reference sequence). The CDR3 region is CSASYKETQYF. The CDR3, as DNA: TGCAGTGCTAGTTATAAAGAGACCCAGTACTTC.

This clone occurred a few times. This sequence joins TRBV6-5 and TRBJ1-1; D gene uncertain. This CDR3 has 11 residues. Trimming pared 6 bases from V and 9 bases from J, leaving 11 bases between. Germline lookup yields CDR1 MNHEY and CDR2 SVGAGI. CDR3 in DNA: TGTGCCAGCAGCCGGATTGGGAAAGCTTTCTTT. Its protein is CASSRIGKAFF.

The rearrangement joins TRBV2 to TRBJ1-6, with 7 positions matching TRBD1. The CDR3 sequence is 15 residues long. The V gene end was trimmed by 6 bases and the J gene end by 0 bases; junction bases not matched to a gene: 2. CDR1 is SNHLY and CDR2 is FYNNEI in the germline V gene. This CDR3 reads CASRDRSSYNSPLHF. For the CDR3, the DNA is TGTGCCAGCAGGGACAGGAGCTCCTATAATTCACCCCTCCACTTT.

The chain recombines TRBV18 with TRBJ1-2, with unresolved D. This CDR3 region has 14 residues. Germline assignment: CDR1 KGHSH and CDR2 LQKENI. V gave up 3 bases and J gave up 4 bases, with 12 bases separating them. The CDR3 is CASSPTESVYGYTF. The CDR3 bases are TGTGCCAGCTCACCGACGGAGAGCGTCTATGGCTACACCTTC.

The chain joins TRBV4-1 to TRBJ2-2; D is ambiguous. CDR3 length equals 16 residues. Germline V gives CDR1 MGHRA, CDR2 YSYEKL. V dropped 1 base and J dropped 2 bases, with 11 bases sitting between them. The CDR3 DNA reads as TGCGCCAGCAGCCAAGTGACTGGCCCAAACACCGGGGAGCTGTTTTTT. This sequence encodes CASSQVTGPNTGELFF.

This chain connects TRBV14 to TRBJ1-1; tentatively, D is TRBD1 (5 bases). With 6 bases removed from V and 1 base from J, the gap between germline ends came to 9 bases. CDR1 and CDR2 (germline): SGHDN, FVKESK. CDR3 length: 13 residues. Written as DNA, the CDR3 is TGTGCCAGCAGTTCGGGGCAGAACACTGAAGCTTTCTTT. It translates to CASSSGQNTEAFF.

The V gene is TRBV28, the J gene TRBJ1-4; D not certain. V shed 6 bases and J shed 10 bases, with 9 bases lying between them. Germline assignment: CDR1 MDHEN and CDR2 SYDVKM. CDR3 length equals 11 residues. CDR3 sequence: CASRTGGKLFF. DNA for the CDR3: TGTGCCAGCAGGACCGGAGGAAAACTGTTTTTT.

The count of this clone is one. The chain links TRBV6-1 to TRBJ1-3; maybe TRBD1 (5 bases). Trimming shortened V by 4 bases and J by 0 bases, and 13 bases separated the two germline ends. Germline V gene sequence: CDR1 MNHNS, CDR2 SASEGT. The CDR3 has 16 amino acids. The CDR3 reads CASSGGTVSSGNTIYF. The CDR3 nucleotides are TGTGCCAGCAGTGGGGGGACGGTGAGCTCTGGAAACACCATATATTTT.

The V and J genes are TRBV18 and TRBJ2-2, with TRBD1 as a possible D gene (5 bases). Germline V gives CDR1 KGHSH, CDR2 LQKENI. The V and J ends lost 1 base and 7 bases respectively, with 10 bases between them. The CDR3 contains 14 residues. The CDR3 protein is CASSPQGKNGELFF. DNA of the CDR3: TGTGCCAGCTCACCACAGGGGAAGAACGGGGAGCTGTTTTTT.

This chain joins TRBV12-3 or TRBV12-4 and TRBJ1-2; unclear D gene. This CDR3 is built from 12 residues. Deletions cut 3 bases from V and 7 bases from J, with 9 bases between. The CDR3 protein is CASSFGDTGYTF. The CDR3 DNA reads TGTGCCAGCAGTTTCGGGGATACTGGCTACACCTTC.

The chain is built from TRBV18 and TRBJ2-5; D gene ambiguous. Germline assignment: CDR1 KGHSH and CDR2 LQKENI. The CDR3 is 13 residues long. The V gene lost 2 bases and the J gene lost 5 bases, with 9 bases spanning the gap. The CDR3 DNA is TGTGCCAGCTCACCAGGGATATTGGAGACCCAGTACTTC. Protein sequence: CASSPGILETQYF.

This sequence joins TRBV7-9 and TRBJ1-4; 7 bases are a match to TRBD1. Germline trimming cut 5 bases from V and 6 bases from J; bases unmatched to any gene: 6. Germline lookup yields CDR1 SEHNR and CDR2 FQNEAQ (reference sequence). This CDR3 is built from 14 residues. CDR3 DNA sequence: TGTGCCAGCAGCCAGATAGGGACAGATGAAAAACTGTTTTTT. Encoded protein: CASSQIGTDEKLFF.

The count of this clone is one. The chain carries TRBV7-9 and TRBJ2-5; D is ambiguous. Trimming removed 1 base at V and 5 bases at J, with 5 bases between. The CDR3 sequence is 12 residues long. Germline values: CDR1 SEHNR, CDR2 FQNEAQ (reference sequence). The DNA for the CDR3 is TGTGCCAGCAGCTTAGGTCGTGAGACCCAGTACTTC. Protein: CASSLGRETQYF.

The rearrangement links TRBV4-2 to TRBJ2-1; D is uncertain. Germline V lookup: CDR1 LGHNA, CDR2 YNFKEQ. V was cut by 4 bases and J by 5 bases, with 12 bases left in between. This CDR3 is 14 amino acids long. The CDR3, as DNA: TGTGCCAGCAGCCCCGGCTCAATTGACAATGAGCAGTTCTTC. This codes for CASSPGSIDNEQFF.

This clone was counted a few times. The V and J genes are TRBV5-1 and TRBJ1-6; 9 bases agree with TRBD1. V lost 4 bases, J lost 9 bases, and 8 bases stayed unmatched. The CDR3 length is 15 residues. Germline V gives CDR1 SGHRS, CDR2 YFSETQ. The CDR3 region is CASSRTTGGRSPLHF. CDR3 nucleotides: TGCGCCAGCAGCCGAACAACAGGGGGCCGTTCACCCCTCCACTTT.

This rearrangement joins TRBV7-8 to TRBJ1-1, with D possibly being TRBD1 (6 bases). Trimming cost V 5 bases and J 2 bases, with 12 bases left between them. The germline gives CDR1 SGHVS, CDR2 FQNEAQ. CDR3 length equals 14 residues. The CDR3 loop reads CASSQQTGNTEAFF. CDR3 nucleotide sequence: TGTGCCAGCAGCCAACAGACAGGAAACACTGAAGCTTTCTTT.

This chain uses TRBV27 with TRBJ1-5, with 9 bases aligning to TRBD1. The V gene's germline CDR1 is MNHEY and CDR2 SMNVEV (reference sequence). The CDR3 is made up of 14 amino acids. Unmatched junction bases numbered 2, after V lost 5 bases and J lost 3 bases. The CDR3 DNA reads TGTGCCAGCAGTCTACAGGGGGCCAATCAGCCCCAGCATTTT. It yields the protein CASSLQGANQPQHF.

The chain recombines TRBV6-5 with TRBJ2-1, with 9 bases lining up with TRBD2. The germline CDR1 and CDR2 sequences are MNHEY and SVGAGI. The V segment lost 4 bases and the J segment 4 bases; nucleotides outside the gene matches: 8. The CDR3 totals 16 residues. CDR3 DNA: TGTGCCAGCAGTTCTGCTGGCGGGAGGGTGTACAATGAGCAGTTCTTC. It is translated as CASSSAGGRVYNEQFF.

The genes are TRBV11-2 and TRBJ2-7, with no clear D. Between the trimmed V and J ends, which lost 3 bases and 5 bases, there was a span of 11 bases. The CDR3 is 13 residues long. Germline V CDR1 and CDR2: SGHAT, FQNNGV. CDR3 DNA: TGTGCCAGCAGCTTGGGTGGGGATCACGAGCAGTACGTC. Encoded protein: CASSLGGDHEQYV.

V is TRBV5-1 and J is TRBJ2-2; TRBD2 is a possible D gene (6 bases). The V gene lost 0 bases and the J gene lost 6 bases, with 12 bases spanning the gap. This CDR3 region has 15 residues. CDR1 and CDR2 (germline): SGHRS, YFSETQ. The CDR3 region is CASSLGQTRAGELFF. The CDR3 region has the DNA TGCGCCAGCAGCTTGGGTCAGACTAGAGCCGGGGAGCTGTTTTTT.

Details on this clone: The junction departs from germline at one end; a sequencing error may be responsible. The same CDR3 can be traced to other DNA sequences in this sample. The chain links TRBV5-1 to TRBJ2-7, with 8 bases lining up with TRBD1. Per germline, CDR1 SGHRS and CDR2 YFSETQ. The CDR3 is 15 amino acids. The CDR3 coding sequence is TGCGCCAGCAGCCCGGCGGAGGGACAGGTACCTCTTCGTCACTTC. It is translated as CASSPAEGQVPLRHF.

Here the CDR3 DNA reads TGTGCCAGCAGTACAGGGGCTACTAACACAGATACGCAGTATTTT. Its translation is CASSTGATNTDTQYF. This chain uses TRBV6-4 with TRBJ2-3, with TRBD1 identical over 7 bases. The CDR3 runs to 15 residues. Looked up from germline, CDR1 is MRHNA and CDR2 is SNTAGT. The V and J ends lost 5 bases and 2 bases, in that order; junction bases with no gene match: 7.

This clone has just one count. The chain carries TRBV4-1 and TRBJ2-7, with D unclear. Germline V lookup: CDR1 MGHRA, CDR2 YSYEKL. The CDR3 runs to 16 residues. Trimming left V 3 bases short and J 1 base short, with 16 bases between. The CDR3 DNA sequence: TGCGCCAGCAGCCACCCCGACTTACCTCGGTCCTACGAGCAGTACGTC. Protein: CASSHPDLPRSYEQYV.

The gene calls are TRBV19 and TRBJ2-3; TRBD1 is a possible D gene (5 bases). This CDR3 contains 13 residues. The V and J ends lost 8 bases and 2 bases respectively, with 11 bases between them. Germline V gene sequence: CDR1 LNHDA, CDR2 SQIVND (reference sequence). For the CDR3, the DNA is TGTGCCAGTGGGGCAGGGAACACAGATACGCAGTATTTT. Protein product: CASGAGNTDTQYF.